One and the same sample provided the 18 T cell receptor beta chains below, sequenced in a study of identical twins. TCRdb independently ran MiXCR on the 5' RACE reads; one entry per CDR3 protein. The sample records 1.5 million to 2 million distinct CDR3 sequences, 32% being singletons. Input material: cord blood. Receptors were obtained from a newborn girl in good health.

The chain employs TRBV6-7 and TRBJ2-7; 15 positions match TRBD2. TRBV6-7 is identified as an open reading frame with a role that is uncertain. Losses at the gene ends were 4 bases for V and 2 bases for J; bases not matched to a gene: 6. The CDR3 sequence is 17 residues long. In DNA, the CDR3 is TGTGCCAGCAGTTCCGGGACTAGCGGGAGGATTGCCTACGAGCAGTACTTC. Protein: CASSSGTSGRIAYEQYF.

This clonotype was observed a few times. The chain recombines TRBV20-1 with TRBJ2-5; D gene uncertain. Germline CDR1 and CDR2: DFQATT and SNEGSKA (reference sequence). The CDR3 has 12 amino acids. The V gene lost 4 bases and the J gene lost 2 bases, with 8 bases spanning the gap. The CDR3 reads CSAKARQETQYF. The DNA of the CDR3 is TGCAGTGCTAAAGCCAGGCAAGAGACCCAGTACTTC.

This clonotype was seen only once. This could be a read error, since a much larger clone is one nucleotide away. The V and J genes are TRBV20-1 and TRBJ2-4; 10 bases agree with TRBD2. The better agreement between TRBJ2-7 and the DNA end casts doubt on the J call. There are 15 residues in the CDR3. Germline V lookup: CDR1 DFQATT, CDR2 SNEGSKA (reference sequence). CDR3 loop: CSARVTSGALYEQYF. The CDR3, as DNA: TGCAGTGCTAGAGTAACTAGCGGGGCATTGTACGAGCAGTACTTC.

This clonotype showed up just a few times. The chain employs TRBV27 and TRBJ2-3, with a possible D match to TRBD1 (6 bases). V was cut by 10 bases and J by 4 bases, with 12 bases left in between. Germline lookup yields CDR1 MNHEY and CDR2 SMNVEV (reference sequence). This CDR3 comprises 12 residues. The CDR3, as DNA: TGTGCCACCAGGGGTCGTTCAGATACGCAGTATTTT. Translation: CATRGRSDTQYF.

The CDR3 bases are TGTGCCAGCAGCTTGGCACGGGCTAGGGGCGGCTACACCTTC. Translated, it gives CASSLARARGGYTF. The chain links TRBV5-5 to TRBJ1-2; tentative D call: TRBD1 (5 bases). Trimming cost V 0 bases and J 8 bases, with 14 bases left between them. Germline V gene lookup returns CDR1 SGHKS and CDR2 YYEKEE (reference sequence). This CDR3 spans 14 amino acids.

This clonotype has more than one count but fewer than ten. V is TRBV20-1 and J is TRBJ1-6, with a weak D call TRBD1 (6 bases). V shed 5 bases and J shed 4 bases, with 9 bases lying between them. Per the germline V gene, CDR1 is DFQATT and CDR2 is SNEGSKA (reference sequence). CDR3 length: 13 amino acids. DNA for the CDR3: TGCAGTGCTTTGACAGGTTATAATTCACCCCTCCACTTT. Amino acid sequence: CSALTGYNSPLHF.

The chain couples TRBV7-9 to TRBJ1-4; D gene uncertain. V lost 2 bases and J lost 8, with 9 bases in between. Germline V lookup: CDR1 SEHNR, CDR2 FQNEAQ (reference sequence). The CDR3 is 13 residues long. The CDR3, as DNA: TGTGCCAGCAGCTTAAGTTGGCAGGAAAAACTGTTTTTT. Its protein product is CASSLSWQEKLFF.

This chain uses TRBV10-3 with TRBJ2-2; 8 bases map to TRBD2. The CDR3 contains 16 residues. Germline values: CDR1 ENHRY, CDR2 SYGVKD. V shed 4 bases, J shed 5 bases, and the junction held 9 bases outside the gene matches. The CDR3 bases are TGTGCCATCAGTGCCGCAAGCGGGAGAGAGACCGGGGAGCTGTTTTTT. Translated: CAISAASGRETGELFF.

V and J are TRBV3-1 and TRBJ2-5, with D possibly being TRBD2 (7 bases). The germline V and J ends were trimmed by 1 base and 5 bases, with 20 bases remaining between them. The germline V gene encodes CDR1 LGHDT and CDR2 YNNKEL (reference sequence). The CDR3 sequence is 17 residues long. The CDR3 spells CASSQASGGPIRETQYF. CDR3 DNA sequence: TGTGCCAGCAGCCAAGCCTCGGGGGGCCCGATCAGGGAGACCCAGTACTTC.

This clonotype was picked up a small number of times. The chain employs TRBV6-5 and TRBJ1-1; D perhaps matches TRBD1 (5 bases). CDR1 and CDR2 (germline): MNHEY, SVGAGI. Trimming cost V 6 bases and J 2 bases, with 13 bases left between them. This CDR3 is 14 amino acids long. In DNA, the CDR3 is TGTGCCAGCAGACCGCAGGGCTCTAACACTGAAGCTTTCTTT. It yields the protein CASRPQGSNTEAFF.

V usage is TRBV19 and J usage is TRBJ2-1, with 8 positions matching TRBD2. Germline CDR1 and CDR2: LNHDA and SQIVND (reference sequence). The length of the CDR3 is 14 residues. J was trimmed by 2 bases and V by 9 bases; bases with no gene match: 6. CDR3 nucleotide sequence: TGTGCCAGCAAGAGCGGGGGTGCCTACAATGAGCAGTTCTTC. This gives the protein CASKSGGAYNEQFF.

This clonotype turned up a few times. CDR3 sequence reads: CASSLTVASYEQYF. The CDR3, as DNA: TGTGCCAGCAGCTTGACCGTAGCTTCCTACGAGCAGTACTTC. This rearrangement joins TRBV7-2 to TRBJ2-7; no definite D call. The ends were cut back, 3 bases at V and 1 base at J, with 10 bases in the middle. The CDR3 is made up of 14 amino acids. Germline CDR1 reads SGHTA; CDR2 reads FQGNSA.

This chain links TRBV7-2 with TRBJ2-2, with 12 nucleotides matching TRBD2. The germline gives CDR1 SGHTA, CDR2 FQGNSA. V was pared by 4 bases and J by 9 bases, with 6 bases of the junction left unmatched. This CDR3 has 15 residues. CDR3 region: CASSSTSGSMRELFF. CDR3 DNA: TGTGCCAGCAGCTCGACTAGCGGGAGTATGAGGGAGCTGTTTTTT.

This sequence joins TRBV20-1 and TRBJ1-1; D not certain. Trimming cost V 8 bases and J 5 bases, with 18 bases left between them. The CDR3 loop spans 13 amino acids. Germline V gene data show CDR1 as DFQATT and CDR2 as SNEGSKA (reference sequence). CDR3 sequence: CSTADNLGTEAFF. The CDR3 DNA is TGCAGTACTGCCGACAATCTAGGAACTGAAGCTTTCTTT.

The CDR3 coding sequence is TGCGCCAGCAGCCAATTCCCGGGAACCAATTCACCCCTCCACTTT. It encodes CASSQFPGTNSPLHF. The chain couples TRBV4-1 to TRBJ1-6; D is unresolved. Germline V gives CDR1 MGHRA, CDR2 YSYEKL. V was cut by 2 bases and J by 7 bases, with 12 bases left in between. The CDR3 has 15 amino acids.

A remark on this clonotype: A much bigger clone sits one base away, suggesting this may be a read error. The V call is TRBV12-5, the J call TRBJ2-1; TRBD2 agrees at 12 bases. Germline CDR1 reads LGHNT; CDR2 reads FRNRAP. There are 17 residues in the CDR3. The CDR3 spells CARGSILAGGSYNEQFF. CDR3 sequence (DNA): TGTGCTAGAGGTTCGATACTAGCGGGGGGTTCCTACAATGAGCAGTTCTTC. The whole variable domain, filled in from reference TRBV12-5 and TRBJ2-1, reads DARVTQTPRHKVTEMGQEVTMRCQPILGHNTVFWYRQTMMQGLELLAYFRNRAPLDDSGMPKDRFSAEMPDATLATLKIQPSEPRDSAVYFCARGSILAGGSYNEQFFGPGTRLTVL.

This clonotype came up a few times. One end of the junction is discordant with germline, which a read error may explain. This sequence joins TRBV29-1 and TRBJ2-5, with D perhaps TRBD1 (5 bases). CDR3 length: 14 residues. Germline V gene data show CDR1 as SQVTM and CDR2 as ANQGSEA. The CDR3: CGVEWQGWQETQYF. The CDR3 DNA reads TGCGGCGTTGAATGGCAGGGATGGCAAGAGACCCAGTACTTC.

There are a few counts of this clonotype. The V and J genes are TRBV6-2 or TRBV6-3 and TRBJ2-3; 7 bases map to TRBD2. Germline trimming cut 3 bases from V and 4 bases from J; bases unmatched to any gene: 1. Germline V gene sequence: CDR1 MNHEY, CDR2 SVGEGT. This CDR3 has 13 amino acids. CDR3 loop: CASSYAGADTQYF. Here the CDR3 DNA reads TGTGCCAGCAGTTATGCGGGGGCAGATACGCAGTATTTT.